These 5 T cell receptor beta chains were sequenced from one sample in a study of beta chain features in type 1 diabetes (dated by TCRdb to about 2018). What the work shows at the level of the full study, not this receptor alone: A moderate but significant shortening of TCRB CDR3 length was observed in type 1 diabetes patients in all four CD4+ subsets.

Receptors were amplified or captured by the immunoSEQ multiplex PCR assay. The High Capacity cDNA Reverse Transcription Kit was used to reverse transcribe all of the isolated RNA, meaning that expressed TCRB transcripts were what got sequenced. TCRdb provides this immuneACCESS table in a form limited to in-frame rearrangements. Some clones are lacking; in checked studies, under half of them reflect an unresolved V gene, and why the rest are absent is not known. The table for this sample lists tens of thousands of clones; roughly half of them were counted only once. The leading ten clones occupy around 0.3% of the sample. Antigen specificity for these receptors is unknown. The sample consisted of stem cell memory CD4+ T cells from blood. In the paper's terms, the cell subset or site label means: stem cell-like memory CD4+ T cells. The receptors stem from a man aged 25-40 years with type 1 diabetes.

CDR3 sequence reads: CASSLITGSSYEQYF. CDR3 DNA sequence: TGTGCCAGCAGCTTAATAACCGGGTCGTCCTACGAGCAGTACTTC. The J gene is TRBJ2-7, the V gene TRBV7-9; D gene ambiguous. The CDR3 sequence is 15 residues long. V was clipped by 2 bases and J by 1 base, with 12 bases between them. Germline loops: CDR1 SEHNR, CDR2 FQNEAQ (reference sequence).

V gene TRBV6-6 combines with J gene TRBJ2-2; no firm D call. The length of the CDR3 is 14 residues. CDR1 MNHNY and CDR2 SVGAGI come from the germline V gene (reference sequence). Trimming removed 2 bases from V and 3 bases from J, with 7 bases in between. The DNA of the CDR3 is TGTGCCAGCAGTTACGTACGGGACACCGGGGAGCTGTTTTTT. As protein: CASSYVRDTGELFF.

CDR3 sequence (DNA): TGTGCCAGCTCACCAGGGGCCCTCTCCTACGAGCAGTACTTC. Translating gives CASSPGALSYEQYF. This chain links TRBV18 with TRBJ2-7, with D possibly TRBD1 on 5 matching bases. The CDR3 loop spans 14 amino acids. CDR1 is KGHSH and CDR2 is LQKENI in the germline V gene. Trimming removed 2 bases from V and 0 bases from J, with 8 bases in between.

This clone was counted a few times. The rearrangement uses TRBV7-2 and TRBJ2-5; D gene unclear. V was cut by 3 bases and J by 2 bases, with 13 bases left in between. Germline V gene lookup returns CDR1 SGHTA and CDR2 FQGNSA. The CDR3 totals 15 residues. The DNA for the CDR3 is TGTGCCAGCAGCTTCTATTGGGCTGAACAAGAGACCCAGTACTTC. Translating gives CASSFYWAEQETQYF.

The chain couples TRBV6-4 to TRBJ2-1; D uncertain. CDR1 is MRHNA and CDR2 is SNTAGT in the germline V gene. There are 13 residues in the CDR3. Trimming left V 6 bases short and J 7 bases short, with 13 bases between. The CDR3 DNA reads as TGTGCCAGCAGCACCGAATCCGGGAATGAGCAGTTCTTC. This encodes CASSTESGNEQFF.